Below, one T cell receptor beta chain is given with its context. The antigen is undetermined. The CDR3 runs to 15 residues. V lost 6 bases and J lost 0, with 13 bases in between. The germline V gene has CDR1 SGHNT and CDR2 YYREEE (reference sequence). The sample originates from a study of Ad26.COV2.S vaccination and SARS-CoV-2 variants. Regarding the study as a whole: Vaccine and placebo recipients had comparable breadth of non-spike TCRs.

Sequenced by immunoSEQ multiplex PCR; TCRdb stores in-frame clones only, minus some. The sample lists about 390,000 clones, about 88% seen once, with 3.5% in the top ten. Treatment defined: about 20 received Ad26.COV2.S at low or high dose, single or two shots; roughly five received placebo; per-sample allocation not given. Each sample was drawn 63 days after the first injection (of vaccine or placebo). The source material was peripheral blood, sampled in a trial of Ad26.COV2.S vaccine versus placebo. The V call is TRBV5-4, the J call TRBJ2-1; D could derive from TRBD1 or TRBD2 (5 bases each). The source of this sequence is a person aged 18 to 59 who received the Ad26.COV2.S COVID-19 vaccine or a placebo. The CDR3 loop is CASNQAGSSYNEQFF. For the CDR3, the DNA is TGTGCCAGCAACCAAGCAGGGAGCTCCTACAATGAGCAGTTCTTC.